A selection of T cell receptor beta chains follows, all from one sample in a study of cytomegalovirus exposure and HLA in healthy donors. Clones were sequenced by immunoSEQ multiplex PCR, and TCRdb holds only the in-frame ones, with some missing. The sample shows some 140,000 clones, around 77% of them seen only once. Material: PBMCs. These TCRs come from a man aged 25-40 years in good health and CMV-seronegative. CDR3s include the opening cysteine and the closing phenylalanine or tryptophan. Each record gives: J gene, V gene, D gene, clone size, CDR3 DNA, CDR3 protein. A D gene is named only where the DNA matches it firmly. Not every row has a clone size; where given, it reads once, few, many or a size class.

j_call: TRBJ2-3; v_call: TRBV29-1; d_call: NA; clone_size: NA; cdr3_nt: TGCAGCGTTCTCGAGGGCAGCACAGATACGCAGTATTTT; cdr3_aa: CSVLEGSTDTQYF
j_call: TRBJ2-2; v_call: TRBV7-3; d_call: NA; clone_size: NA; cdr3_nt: TGTGCCAGCAGCCCAGGGGACACCGGGGAGCTGTTTTTT; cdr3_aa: CASSPGDTGELFF
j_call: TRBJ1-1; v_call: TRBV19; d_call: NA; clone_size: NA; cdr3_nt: TGTGCCAGTACTGGCAGCGTGAACACTGAAGCTTTCTTT; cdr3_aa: CASTGSVNTEAFF
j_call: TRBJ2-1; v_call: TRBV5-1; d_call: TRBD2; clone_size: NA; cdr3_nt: TGCGCCAGCAGGGCGGGAGGGGGGTCCTACAATGAGCAGTTCTTC; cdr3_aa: CASRAGGGSYNEQFF
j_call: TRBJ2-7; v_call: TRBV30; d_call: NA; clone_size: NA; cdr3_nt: TGTGCCTGGAGTTCCTCTTACGAGCAGTACTTC; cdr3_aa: CAWSSSYEQYF
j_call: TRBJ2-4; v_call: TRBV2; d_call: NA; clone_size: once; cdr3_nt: TGTGCCAGCAGGGAGGAAGACATTCAGTACTTC; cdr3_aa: CASREEDIQYF
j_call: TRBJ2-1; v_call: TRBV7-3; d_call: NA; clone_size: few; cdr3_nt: TGTGCCAGCAGCTTAGACGGTTGGGTGGGGCACAATGAGCAGTTCTTC; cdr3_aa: CASSLDGWVGHNEQFF
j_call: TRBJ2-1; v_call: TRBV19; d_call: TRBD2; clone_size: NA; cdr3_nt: TGTGCCAGTAGTATAGGTAGCGGGAGTACTAATGAGCAGTTCTTC; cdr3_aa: CASSIGSGSTNEQFF
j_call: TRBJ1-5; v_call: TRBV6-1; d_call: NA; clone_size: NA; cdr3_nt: TGTGCCAGCAGTGCGCGGGGGAATAACAATCAGCCCCAGCATTTT; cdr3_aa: CASSARGNNNQPQHF
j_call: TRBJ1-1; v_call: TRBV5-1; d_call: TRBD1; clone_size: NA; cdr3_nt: TGCGCCAGCAGCTTACAGGGGGTGAACACTGAAGCTTTCTTT; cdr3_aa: CASSLQGVNTEAFF
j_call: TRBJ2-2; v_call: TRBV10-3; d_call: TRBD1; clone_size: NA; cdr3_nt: TGTGCCTCCCGCACAACAGGGGACGCCGGGGAGCTGTTTTTT; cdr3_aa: CASRTTGDAGELFF
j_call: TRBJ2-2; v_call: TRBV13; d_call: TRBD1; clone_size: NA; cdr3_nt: TGTGCCAGCAGCACAGGGGGCCACGGGGAGCTGTTTTTT; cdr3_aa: CASSTGGHGELFF
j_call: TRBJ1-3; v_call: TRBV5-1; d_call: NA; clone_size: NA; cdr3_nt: TGCGCCAGCAGACAGGGCACCTCTGGAAACACCATATATTTT; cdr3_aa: CASRQGTSGNTIYF
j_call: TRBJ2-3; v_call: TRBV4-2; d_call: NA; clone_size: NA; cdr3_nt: TGTGCCAGCAGCCTCCAGACGACAAACACAGATACGCAGTATTTT; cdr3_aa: CASSLQTTNTDTQYF
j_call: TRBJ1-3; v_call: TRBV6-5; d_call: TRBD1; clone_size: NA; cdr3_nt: TGTGCCAGCAGCTTCGGACAGGGAGGCCACACCATATATTTT; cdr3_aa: CASSFGQGGHTIYF
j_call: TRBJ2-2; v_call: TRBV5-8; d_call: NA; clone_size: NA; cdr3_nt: TGTGCCAGCAGCTTGGCTGGCGGATACACCGGGGAGCTGTTTTTT; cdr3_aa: CASSLAGGYTGELFF
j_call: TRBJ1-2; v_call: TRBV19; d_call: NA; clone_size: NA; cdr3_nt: TGTGCCAGTATCACACCCGGGGGGCCGGGCTATGGCTACACCTTC; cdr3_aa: CASITPGGPGYGYTF
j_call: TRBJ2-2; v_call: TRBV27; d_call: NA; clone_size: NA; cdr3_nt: TGTGCCAGCAGTCTTCTGGGGGGGCTCCCCGGGGAGCTGTTTTTT; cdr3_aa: CASSLLGGLPGELFF
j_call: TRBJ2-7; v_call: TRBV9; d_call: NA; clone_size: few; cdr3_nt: TGTGCCAGCAGCGTAGACGGAGGGAGCTACGAGCAGTACTTC; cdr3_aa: CASSVDGGSYEQYF
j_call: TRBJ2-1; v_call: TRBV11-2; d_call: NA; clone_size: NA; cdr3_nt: TGTGCCAGCAGCTTAGATTCGGGTGAGCAGTTCTTC; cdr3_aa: CASSLDSGEQFF
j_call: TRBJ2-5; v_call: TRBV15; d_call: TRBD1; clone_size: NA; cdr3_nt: TGTGCCACCAGCAGAAATCTTATGACAGGGGGAGAGACCCAGTACTTC; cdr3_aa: CATSRNLMTGGETQYF
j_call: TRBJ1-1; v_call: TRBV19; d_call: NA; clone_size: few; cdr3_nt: TGTGCCAGTAGTTCCCAGCGGTTCACTGAAGCTTTCTTT; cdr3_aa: CASSSQRFTEAFF
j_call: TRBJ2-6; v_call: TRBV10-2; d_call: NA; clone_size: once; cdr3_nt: TGCGCCAGCGGCCTACTAGGGGCCAACGTCCTGACTTTC; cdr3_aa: CASGLLGANVLTF
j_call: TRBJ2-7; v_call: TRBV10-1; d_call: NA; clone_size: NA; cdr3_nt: TGCGCCAGCAGCCCGACTACGGTGAGCTCCTACGAGCAGTACTTC; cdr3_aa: CASSPTTVSSYEQYF
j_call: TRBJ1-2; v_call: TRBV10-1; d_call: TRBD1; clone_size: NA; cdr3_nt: TGCGCCAGCAGTGAAAGGACAGGGAACTATGGCTACACCTTC; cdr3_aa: CASSERTGNYGYTF
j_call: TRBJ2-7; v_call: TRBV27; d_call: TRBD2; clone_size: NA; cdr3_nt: TGTGCCAGCAGCGCACTAGCGGGAGTTAATGAGCAGTACTTC; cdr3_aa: CASSALAGVNEQYF
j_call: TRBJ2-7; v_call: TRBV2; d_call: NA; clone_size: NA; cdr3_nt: TGTGCCAGCAGTCCGGAGAACGAGCAGTACTTC; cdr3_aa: CASSPENEQYF
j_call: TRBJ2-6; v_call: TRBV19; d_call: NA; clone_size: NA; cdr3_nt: TGTGCCAGTACCGGGGCCTTACAGGGCGGGTGGGCCAACGTCCTGACTTTC; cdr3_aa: CASTGALQGGWANVLTF
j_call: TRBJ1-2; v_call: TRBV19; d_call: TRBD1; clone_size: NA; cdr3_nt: TGTGCCAGTACGGACAGGGGGGGAGTTAACTATGGCTACACCTTC; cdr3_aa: CASTDRGGVNYGYTF
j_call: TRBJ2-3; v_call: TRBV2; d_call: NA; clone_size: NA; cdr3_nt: TGTGCCAGCAGTTCGGACCTCCAGGGAGATACGCAGTATTTT; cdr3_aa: CASSSDLQGDTQYF
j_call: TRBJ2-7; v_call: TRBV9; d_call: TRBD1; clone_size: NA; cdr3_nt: TGTGCCAGCAGCGTAGATCTGGGACAGGGAAGAAACGAGCAGTACTTC; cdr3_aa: CASSVDLGQGRNEQYF
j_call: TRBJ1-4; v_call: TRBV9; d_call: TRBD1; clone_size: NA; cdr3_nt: TGTGCCAGCAGCGTAGGACAGGGAGTGGAAAAACTGTTTTTT; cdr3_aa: CASSVGQGVEKLFF
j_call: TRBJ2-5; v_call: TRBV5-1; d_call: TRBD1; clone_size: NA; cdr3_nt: TGCGCCAGCAGTCGCAGGGGGTCCCAAGAGACCCAGTACTTC; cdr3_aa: CASSRRGSQETQYF
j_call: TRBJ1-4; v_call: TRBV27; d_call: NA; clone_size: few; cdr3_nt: TGTGCCAGCAGTTTATCCCCAAGGAGAGGTGAAAAACTGTTTTTT; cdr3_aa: CASSLSPRRGEKLFF
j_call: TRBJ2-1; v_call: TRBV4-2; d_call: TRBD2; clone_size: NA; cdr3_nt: TGTGCCAGCAGCCAGTCGAACGAGCGGGAAAACCACAATGAGCAGTTCTTC; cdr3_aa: CASSQSNERENHNEQFF
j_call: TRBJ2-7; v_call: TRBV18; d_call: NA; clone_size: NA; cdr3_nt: TGTGCCAGCTCGTCCGGGACACCCACCTACGAGCAGTACTTC; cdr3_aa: CASSSGTPTYEQYF
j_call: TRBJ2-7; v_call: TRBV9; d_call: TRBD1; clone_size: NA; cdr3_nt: TGTGCCAGCAGCCAAGCTGACAGGGTCTACGAGCAGTACTTC; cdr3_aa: CASSQADRVYEQYF
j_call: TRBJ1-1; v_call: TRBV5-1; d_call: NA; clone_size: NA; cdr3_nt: TGCGCCAGCAGTTGGTCTACTAACACTGAAGCTTTCTTT; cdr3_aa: CASSWSTNTEAFF
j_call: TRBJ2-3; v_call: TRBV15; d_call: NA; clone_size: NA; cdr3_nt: TGTGCCACCAGCAGACTAGCGGGGGACAGGGCAGATACGCAGTATTTT; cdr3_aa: CATSRLAGDRADTQYF
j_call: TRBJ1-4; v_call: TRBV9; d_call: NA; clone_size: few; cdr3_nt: TGTGCCAGCAGCGTAGGAGGGCAGGCTAATGAAAAACTGTTTTTT; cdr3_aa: CASSVGGQANEKLFF
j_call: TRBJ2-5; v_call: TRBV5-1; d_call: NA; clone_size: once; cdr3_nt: TGCGCCAGCAGTGAGGGCGAGGACGGAGCGACCCAGTACTTC; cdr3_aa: CASSEGEDGATQYF
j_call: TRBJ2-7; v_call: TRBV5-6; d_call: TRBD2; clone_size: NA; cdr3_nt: TGTGCCAGCAGCTCTTGGACTAGACCCTACGAGCAGTACTTC; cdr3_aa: CASSSWTRPYEQYF
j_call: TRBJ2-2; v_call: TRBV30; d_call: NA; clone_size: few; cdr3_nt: TGTGCCTGGAGTTCCGGAGTCAACACCGGGGAGCTGTTTTTT; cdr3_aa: CAWSSGVNTGELFF
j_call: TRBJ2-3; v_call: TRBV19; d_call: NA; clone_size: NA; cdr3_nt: TGTGCCAGTAGCAAGCGGTCCGCCACAGATACGCAGTATTTT; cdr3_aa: CASSKRSATDTQYF
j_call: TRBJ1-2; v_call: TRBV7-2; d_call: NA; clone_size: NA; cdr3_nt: TGTGCCAGCAGCTACCCTACTAACTATGGCTACACCTTC; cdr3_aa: CASSYPTNYGYTF
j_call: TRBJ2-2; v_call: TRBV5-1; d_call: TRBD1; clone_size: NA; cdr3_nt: TGCGCCAGCAGCTCGACAGGGGGCGCGGACACCGGGGAGCTGTTTTTT; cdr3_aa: CASSSTGGADTGELFF
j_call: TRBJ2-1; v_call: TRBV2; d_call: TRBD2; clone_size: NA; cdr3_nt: TGTGCCAGCAGACCGACTAGCGGGAGAGGGGGTGAGCAGTTCTTC; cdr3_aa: CASRPTSGRGGEQFF
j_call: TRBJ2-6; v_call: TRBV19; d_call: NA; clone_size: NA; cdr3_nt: TGTGCCAGTAGTATTGGAGGACTTCCAAACTCTGGGGCCAACGTCCTGACTTTC; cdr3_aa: CASSIGGLPNSGANVLTF
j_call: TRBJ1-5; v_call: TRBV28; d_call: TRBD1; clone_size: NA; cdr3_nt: TGTGCCAGCAGTTTAGGACAGGGACATACGCAGTATAGCAATCAGCCCCAGCATTTT; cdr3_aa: CASSLGQGHTQYSNQPQHF
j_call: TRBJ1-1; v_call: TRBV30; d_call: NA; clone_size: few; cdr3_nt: TGTGCCTGGAGTGTTAGGGGATGGACTGAAGCTTTCTTT; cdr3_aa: CAWSVRGWTEAFF
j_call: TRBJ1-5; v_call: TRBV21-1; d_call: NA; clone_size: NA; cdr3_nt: TGTGCCAGCAGCCTAAACAGGGGGCCGTTAAATCAGCCCCAGCATTTT; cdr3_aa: CASSLNRGPLNQPQHF
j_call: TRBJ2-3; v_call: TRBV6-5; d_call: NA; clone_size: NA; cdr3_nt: TGTGCCAGCAGTTACGCGGGGCCCACAGATACGCAGTATTTT; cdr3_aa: CASSYAGPTDTQYF
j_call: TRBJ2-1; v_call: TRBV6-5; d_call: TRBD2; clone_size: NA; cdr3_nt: TGTGCCAGCAGTTATCCGGGAGGAGCGTACAATGAGCAGTTCTTC; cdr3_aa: CASSYPGGAYNEQFF
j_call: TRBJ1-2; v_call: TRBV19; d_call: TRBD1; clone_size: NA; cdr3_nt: TGTGCCAGTAGTATAGATCAATTCGTGACAGGGGGAGGCTACACCTTC; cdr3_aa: CASSIDQFVTGGGYTF
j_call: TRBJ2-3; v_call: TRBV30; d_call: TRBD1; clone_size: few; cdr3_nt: TGTGCCGTGGGACAGAGAAGAGCAGATACGCAGTATTTT; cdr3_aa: CAVGQRRADTQYF